The subject of this entry is one T cell receptor (beta chain). This entry belongs to a study of blood T cell repertoires in COVID-19. Germline V gene lookup returns CDR1 LNHDA and CDR2 SQIVND (reference sequence). V lost 0 bases and J 6 bases, leaving 15 bases between the germline ends. The CDR3 consists of 15 residues. As processed by the authors: Amplification of reference gene primers provided the estimated nucleated cell counts. Generated by immunoSEQ multiplex PCR, the TCRdb table keeps only in-frame clones and is missing some. V, J and clone size are taken as reported in that table, and D and trimming were inferred from the DNA itself. The sample contains roughly 570,000 clones, about 88% of which appear only once.

The TCR comes from a woman aged 45-59 years with COVID-19, enrolled during active disease. The material sequenced was peripheral blood. The genes are TRBV19 and TRBJ2-7; TRBD1 is a possible D gene (5 bases). The CDR3: CASSIEAGQSFEQYF. In DNA form, the CDR3 reads TGTGCCAGTAGTATAGAAGCAGGGCAGAGTTTCGAGCAGTACTTC.